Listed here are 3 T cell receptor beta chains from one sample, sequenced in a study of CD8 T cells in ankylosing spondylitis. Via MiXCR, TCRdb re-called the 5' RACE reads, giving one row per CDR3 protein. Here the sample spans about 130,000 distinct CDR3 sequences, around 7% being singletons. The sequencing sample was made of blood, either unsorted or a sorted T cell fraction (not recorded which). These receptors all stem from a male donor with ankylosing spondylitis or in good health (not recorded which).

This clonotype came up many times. In nucleotides, the CDR3 is TGTGCCAGCAGCTTAGGAAGGCTAGCGAATGAGCAGTTCTTC. Its protein product is CASSLGRLANEQFF. The genes are TRBV7-3 and TRBJ2-1, with a tentative D call TRBD2 (6 bases). Germline assignment: CDR1 SGHTA and CDR2 FQGTGA. This CDR3 contains 14 residues. The V end lost 2 bases, the J end lost 7 bases, and 12 bases lay between the germline ends.

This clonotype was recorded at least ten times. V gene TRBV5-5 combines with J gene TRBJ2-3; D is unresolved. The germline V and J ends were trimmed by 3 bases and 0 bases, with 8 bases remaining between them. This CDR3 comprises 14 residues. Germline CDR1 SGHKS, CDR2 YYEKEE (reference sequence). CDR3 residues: CASSWLESTDTQYF. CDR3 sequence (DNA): TGTGCCAGCAGCTGGCTCGAGAGCACAGATACGCAGTATTTT.

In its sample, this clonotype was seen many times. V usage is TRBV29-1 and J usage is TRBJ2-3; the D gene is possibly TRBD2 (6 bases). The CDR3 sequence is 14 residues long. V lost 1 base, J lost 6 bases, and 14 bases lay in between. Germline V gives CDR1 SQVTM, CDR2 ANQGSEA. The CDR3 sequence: CSVEVGGLRDTQYF. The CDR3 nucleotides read TGCAGCGTTGAAGTGGGGGGTCTGAGGGATACGCAGTATTTT.